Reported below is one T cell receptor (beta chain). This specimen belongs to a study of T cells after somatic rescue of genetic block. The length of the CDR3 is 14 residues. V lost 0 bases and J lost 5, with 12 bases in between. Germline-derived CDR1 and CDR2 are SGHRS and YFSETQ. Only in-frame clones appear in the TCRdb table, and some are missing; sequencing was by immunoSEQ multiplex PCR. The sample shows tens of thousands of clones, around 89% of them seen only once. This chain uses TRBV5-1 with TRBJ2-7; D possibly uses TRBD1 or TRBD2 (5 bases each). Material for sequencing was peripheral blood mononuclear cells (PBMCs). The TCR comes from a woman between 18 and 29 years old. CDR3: CASSLVGPGNEQYF. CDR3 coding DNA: TGCGCCAGCAGCTTGGTGGGACCCGGTAACGAGCAGTACTTC.